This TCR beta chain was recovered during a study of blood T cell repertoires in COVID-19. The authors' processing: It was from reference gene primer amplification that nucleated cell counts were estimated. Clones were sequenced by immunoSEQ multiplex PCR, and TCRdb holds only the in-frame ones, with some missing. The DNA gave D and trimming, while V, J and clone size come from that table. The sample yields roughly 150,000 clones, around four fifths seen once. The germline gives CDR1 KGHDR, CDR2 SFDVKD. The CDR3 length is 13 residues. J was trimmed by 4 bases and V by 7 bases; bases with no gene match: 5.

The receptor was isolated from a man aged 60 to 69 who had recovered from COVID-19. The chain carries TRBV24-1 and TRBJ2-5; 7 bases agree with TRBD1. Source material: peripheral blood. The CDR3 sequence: CATRGQVGETQYF. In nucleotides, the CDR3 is TGTGCCACCAGAGGACAGGTAGGAGAGACCCAGTACTTC.